The entry that follows covers one T cell receptor beta chain sequence. These data belong to a study of cytomegalovirus exposure and HLA in healthy donors. The assay was immunoSEQ multiplex PCR, and TCRdb's table has in-frame clones only and misses some. The sample yields 100,000 to 150,000 clones, 85% to 90% seen once. This CDR3 is 14 amino acids long. Deletions cut 6 bases from V and 0 bases from J, with 9 bases between. The germline CDR1 and CDR2 sequences are MNHNY and SVGAGI (reference sequence). The chain has TRBV6-6 and TRBJ1-3; a weak D match, TRBD1 (6 bases). Input material: PBMCs. This clonotype originated in a woman aged 18-35 years in good health and CMV-seronegative. The CDR3 sequence is CASSSTGSGNTIYF. CDR3 coding DNA: TGTGCCAGCAGCTCGACAGGCTCTGGAAACACCATATATTTT.